Below are 3 T cell receptor beta chains sequenced from a single sample in a study of identical twins. TCRdb re-called the 5' RACE reads through MiXCR, storing one row per CDR3 protein. The sample records around 570,000 distinct CDR3 sequences, 9.5% to 10% being singletons. These data were likewise used in another study, on yellow fever vaccine responses in identical twins.

The sample was PBMCs. The receptor set was obtained from a woman under 30 in good health.

This clonotype was detected only a few times. The chain employs TRBV7-2 and TRBJ1-5; no clear D. This CDR3 has 12 amino acids. Germline V CDR1 and CDR2: SGHTA, FQGNSA. V was shortened by 5 bases and J by 5 bases, with 7 bases between the two germline ends. The CDR3 region is CASSPWDQPQHF. CDR3 nucleotide sequence: TGTGCCAGCAGCCCCTGGGATCAGCCCCAGCATTTT.

This chain joins TRBV23-1 and TRBJ1-4; TRBD1 might be the D (5 bases). TRBV23-1 is an open reading frame whose function is uncertain. The CDR3 runs 16 residues. V was pared by 4 bases and J by 3 bases, with 15 bases between. CDR3 sequence (DNA): TGCGCCAGCAGTCCCTTCCCGGGACGAGCTAATGAAAAACTGTTTTTT. This codes for CASSPFPGRANEKLFF.

This clonotype came up many times. The chain has TRBV12-3 or TRBV12-4 and TRBJ2-1; D is possibly TRBD2 (5 bases). The CDR3 spans 16 residues. V was shortened by 3 bases and J by 2 bases, with 14 bases between the two germline ends. This CDR3 is CASSLGEGYTYNEQFF. Here the CDR3 DNA reads TGTGCCAGCAGTTTGGGCGAGGGATACACCTACAATGAGCAGTTCTTC.